The 19 T cell receptor beta chains below were found in one sample sequenced in a study of shared clonotypes between healthy human individuals. Only in-frame clones appear in the TCRdb table, and some are missing; sequencing was by immunoSEQ multiplex PCR. The table records approximately 720,000 clones, 55% to 75% of them present only once. The specimen sequenced was memory CD4+ T cells sorted from blood. Subset specified: CD45RA-negative fraction. The receptors here all came from a woman aged 30 to 39 in good health.

This chain connects TRBV28 to TRBJ1-3; no clear D. The germline gives CDR1 MDHEN, CDR2 SYDVKM. This CDR3 comprises 14 residues. Trimming took 5 bases from V and 4 from J, leaving 12 bases between them. The CDR3 region is CASSPTPSGNTIYF. The CDR3 nucleotides read TGTGCCAGCAGTCCCACCCCGTCCGGAAACACCATATATTTT.

The chain employs TRBV5-4 and TRBJ2-1; unclear D gene. V lost 4 bases and J lost 3, with 5 bases in between. Germline V gives CDR1 SGHNT, CDR2 YYREEE (reference sequence). This CDR3 region has 12 residues. DNA of the CDR3: TGTGCCAGCAGCGGTAACTACAATGAGCAGTTCTTC. This sequence encodes CASSGNYNEQFF.

This clone was observed a few times. The chain carries TRBV6-6 and TRBJ2-2, with D possibly called TRBD1 or TRBD2 (5 bases each). CDR1 is MNHNY, CDR2 SVGAGI, per germline (reference sequence). The CDR3 runs to 14 residues. Between the trimmed V and J ends, which lost 7 bases and 0 bases, there was a span of 9 bases. The CDR3 DNA reads TGTGCCAGCAAGGGACCGACGAACACCGGGGAGCTGTTTTTT. This gives the protein CASKGPTNTGELFF.

This chain uses TRBV19 with TRBJ1-3; 7 positions match TRBD1. The junction had 3 bases not matched to a gene; V was cut back by 6 bases and J by 7 bases. CDR3 length: 12 amino acids. CDR1 LNHDA and CDR2 SQIVND come from the germline V gene (reference sequence). The CDR3 reads CASRYRGNTIYF. The CDR3 DNA is TGTGCCAGTAGATACAGGGGCAACACCATATATTTT.

The chain carries TRBV5-1 and TRBJ2-3; TRBD2 matches 7 bases. Germline trimming cut 1 base from V and 5 bases from J; bases unmatched to any gene: 4. Germline CDR1 is SGHRS and CDR2 is YFSETQ. The length of the CDR3 is 14 residues. The CDR3 sequence is CASSLRREQDTQYF. CDR3 nucleotide sequence: TGCGCCAGCAGCTTGAGGCGGGAGCAAGATACGCAGTATTTT.

V gene TRBV6-6 combines with J gene TRBJ2-3; D perhaps matches TRBD2 (5 bases). The V gene lost 0 bases and the J gene lost 2 bases, with 9 bases spanning the gap. CDR3 size: 15 residues. Germline V gene lookup returns CDR1 MNHNY and CDR2 SVGAGI (reference sequence). DNA of the CDR3: TGTGCCAGCAGTTACTCATACGGGGTCACAGATACGCAGTATTTT. Translating it yields CASSYSYGVTDTQYF.

The genes are TRBV27 and TRBJ2-3, with 7 bases matching TRBD2. Germline CDR1 is MNHEY and CDR2 is SMNVEV (reference sequence). Trimming at V came to 3 bases and at J to 5 bases, leaving 5 bases not matched to a gene. The CDR3 covers 14 residues. The CDR3 sequence is CASSFFAGVDTQYF. The CDR3 nucleotides are TGTGCCAGCAGTTTTTTTGCGGGAGTAGATACGCAGTATTTT.

The rearrangement joins TRBV11-2 to TRBJ2-1; 12 bases are a match to TRBD2. V lost 1 base, J lost 7 bases, and 5 bases stayed unmatched. This CDR3 has 16 amino acids. Germline values: CDR1 SGHAT, CDR2 FQNNGV. This CDR3 is CASSLGLAGGWNEQFF. CDR3 DNA sequence: TGTGCCAGCAGCTTAGGGCTAGCGGGAGGGTGGAATGAGCAGTTCTTC.

The chain recombines TRBV29-1 with TRBJ1-2, with D perhaps TRBD1 (6 bases). This CDR3 is built from 14 residues. In germline, CDR1 is SQVTM, CDR2 ANQGSEA. Written as DNA, the CDR3 is TGCACCGAACTTGGCAGGGGAGTTAACTATGGCTACACCTTC. Translating gives CTELGRGVNYGYTF. Full variable domain (remainder filled in from reference TRBV29-1 and TRBJ1-2): SAVISQKPSRDICQRGTSLTIQCQVDSQVTMMFWYRQQPGQSLTLIATANQGSEATYESGFVIDKFPISRPNLTFSTLTVSNMSPEDSSIYLCTELGRGVNYGYTFGSGTRLTVV.

This clone turned up a few times. V usage is TRBV19 and J usage is TRBJ1-3; no clear D gene. Trimming removed 9 bases from V and 8 bases from J, with 11 bases in between. This CDR3 has 11 amino acids. Germline lookup yields CDR1 LNHDA and CDR2 SQIVND (reference sequence). CDR3 nucleotides: TGTGCCAGCGCTTTTGGGGACACCATATATTTT. Protein: CASAFGDTIYF.

The chain employs TRBV11-2 and TRBJ1-1; D may be TRBD1 (5 bases). V was cut by 5 bases and J by 2 bases, with 15 bases left in between. Germline lookup yields CDR1 SGHAT and CDR2 FQNNGV. There are 15 residues in the CDR3. The CDR3 nucleotides are TGTGCCAGCAGCGCAGGGTGGGGGGAAAACACTGAAGCTTTCTTT. This gives the protein CASSAGWGENTEAFF.

The genes are TRBV6-1 and TRBJ2-7; 10 bases agree with TRBD1. CDR3 length: 15 amino acids. Trimming at V came to 4 bases and at J to 6 bases, leaving 9 bases not matched to a gene. The germline CDR1 and CDR2 sequences are MNHNS and SASEGT. The CDR3 bases are TGTGCCAGCAGTGGCCGGGACAGGGGATCTGGCGAGCAGTACTTC. Translation gives CASSGRDRGSGEQYF.

The chain employs TRBV2 and TRBJ2-7; the D is unclear. CDR3 size: 11 residues. Germline V CDR1 and CDR2: SNHLY, FYNNEI. V lost 4 bases, J lost 6 bases, and 7 bases lay in between. The CDR3 region is CASSVLGEQYF. Written as DNA, the CDR3 is TGTGCCAGCAGTGTTCTGGGCGAGCAGTACTTC.

The chain is built from TRBV6-5 and TRBJ2-1, with 10 bases lining up with TRBD2. V lost 2 bases and J lost 7; bases outside the gene matches: 2. The CDR3 length is 14 residues. Germline CDR1 MNHEY, CDR2 SVGAGI. The CDR3 region is CASSYETSGNEQFF. As DNA, the CDR3 is TGTGCCAGCAGTTACGAGACTAGCGGGAATGAGCAGTTCTTC.

This clone has at least ten counts. The chain has TRBV19 and TRBJ2-3; a weak D match, TRBD1 (6 bases). Trimming took off 6 bases at V and 3 bases at J, with 13 bases between the two ends. CDR1 is LNHDA, CDR2 SQIVND, per germline (reference sequence). The CDR3 is made up of 14 amino acids. The CDR3 DNA follows: TGTGCCAGTAGAAACAGGGCAGTAACAGATACGCAGTATTTT. This encodes CASRNRAVTDTQYF.

This chain uses TRBV6-5 with TRBJ1-1; possibly TRBD1 for D (6 bases). The CDR3 spans 15 residues. Germline V gives CDR1 MNHEY, CDR2 SVGAGI. Trimming shortened V by 4 bases and J by 1 base, and 13 bases separated the two germline ends. The CDR3 here is CASSSGGGSNTEAFF. The CDR3 coding sequence is TGTGCCAGCAGTTCGGGAGGGGGTTCGAACACTGAAGCTTTCTTT.

The chain recombines TRBV28 with TRBJ2-7, with 7 bases matching TRBD2. The CDR3 covers 12 residues. The germline V gene encodes CDR1 MDHEN and CDR2 SYDVKM. Trimming cost V 8 bases and J 1 base; bases outside gene matches: 2. CDR3 nucleotide sequence: TGTGCCAGCGGGAGGGGATCCTACGAGCAGTACTTC. As protein: CASGRGSYEQYF.

This chain uses TRBV27 with TRBJ2-1; the match to TRBD1 covers 8 bases. From germline, CDR1 is MNHEY and CDR2 SMNVEV (reference sequence). CDR3 length equals 12 residues. V trimming: 5 bases; J trimming: 6 bases; junction bases outside the gene matches: 0. CDR3 residues: CASSTGGNEQFF. The DNA for the CDR3 is TGTGCCAGCAGTACAGGGGGCAATGAGCAGTTCTTC.

This clone was seen only a few times. V usage is TRBV5-1 and J usage is TRBJ2-7; D gene unclear. CDR3 length: 13 amino acids. Germline values: CDR1 SGHRS, CDR2 YFSETQ. V lost 4 bases and J 1 base, leaving 9 bases between the germline ends. The CDR3 loop is CASSHAVSYEQYF. The CDR3 bases are TGCGCCAGCAGCCACGCCGTTTCCTACGAGCAGTACTTC.